Here is one T cell receptor beta chain with its context. The CDR3 length is 16 residues. V was clipped by 0 bases and J by 1 base, with 13 bases between them. Germline values: CDR1 MGHRA, CDR2 YSYEKL. The data were produced by immunoSEQ multiplex PCR, yet TCRdb's version contains in-frame clones alone and is incomplete. Here the sample spans about 76,000 clones, about 91% being singletons. The sample comes from a study of technical replicates of blood from a handful of donors. The TCR originated in a human donor in good health. The chain couples TRBV4-1 to TRBJ2-7, with D maybe TRBD2 (5 bases). Material: T cells isolated from PBMCs. The CDR3 DNA follows: TGCGCCAGCAGCCAAGATCTCTGGCCGGGGTCCTACGAGCAGTACTTC. This encodes CASSQDLWPGSYEQYF.